This TCR beta chain was retrieved from a study of shared clonotypes between healthy human individuals. Deep-level settings were used for running the assay. Repertoires were generated with immunoSEQ multiplex PCR, while TCRdb's copy carries only in-frame clones and drops some. The table shows 1,100,000 or so clones, with 70% to 80% occurring only once. V gave up 1 base and J gave up 4 bases, with 13 bases separating them. Per germline, CDR1 SEHNR and CDR2 FQNEAQ (reference sequence). The CDR3 spans 15 residues. The origin of this receptor is a man aged 18 to 29 in good health. Some clones in this sample may be carry-over from other donors' samples. Sequenced material: memory CD4+ T cells from PBMCs. Regarding subset: CD45RA-negative fraction. The rearrangement links TRBV7-9 to TRBJ2-5; D is ambiguous. Written as DNA, the CDR3 is TGTGCCAGCAGCTTAGTCCCAGGCGTAGCAGAGACCCAGTACTTC. Amino acid sequence: CASSLVPGVAETQYF.